Listed below are T cell receptor beta chains from one sample, sequenced in a study of cytomegalovirus exposure and HLA in healthy donors. Clones were sequenced by immunoSEQ multiplex PCR, and TCRdb holds only the in-frame ones, with some missing. The sample has fewer than 150,000 clones, 77% seen once. Sequenced input: PBMCs. These receptors were taken from a human donor in good health. CDR3s include the opening cysteine and the closing phenylalanine or tryptophan.

V gene	J gene	CDR3 protein
TRBV5-1	TRBJ2-1	CASSLGLAGYNEQFF
TRBV7-9	TRBJ1-1	CASHNTGTEAFF
TRBV7-9	TRBJ2-1	CASSSGYNEQFF
TRBV6-5	TRBJ1-6	CASSYSTTGKGSPLHF
TRBV11-2	TRBJ2-3	CASSPGTTTDTQYF
TRBV15	TRBJ2-1	CATSTYHQGVGDEQFF
TRBV5-1	TRBJ2-5	CASSLGQVVETQYF
TRBV20-1	TRBJ2-7	CSAGLGDEQYF
TRBV28	TRBJ2-2	CASRGLADSRGTGELFF
TRBV19	TRBJ1-5	CASSNYRGREQPQHF
TRBV5-1	TRBJ2-7	CASSPDRVQGEQYF
TRBV18	TRBJ2-5	CASSPPPTPGQGRQTQYF
TRBV28	TRBJ2-6	CAIQVGGTGANVLTF
TRBV9	TRBJ2-5	CASSADRAPPQTQYF
TRBV4-1	TRBJ1-4	CATRKAGASNEKLFF
TRBV9	TRBJ1-1	CASSLQVMNTEAFF
TRBV10-1	TRBJ2-7	CASSDASGSFLHEQYF
TRBV29-1	TRBJ2-1	CSLRDFSYNEQFF
TRBV2	TRBJ2-7	CASSGRDRGPYEQYF
TRBV6-5	TRBJ2-6	CASRPITAGANVLTF
TRBV10-3	TRBJ1-5	CAISESGQQFNQPQHF
TRBV9	TRBJ2-1	CASSGAGGSNEQFF
TRBV4-1	TRBJ2-3	CASSQLGGRVADTQYF
TRBV19	TRBJ1-5	CASSKDRGSNQPQHF
TRBV27	TRBJ2-2	CASSLRTGLTGELFF
TRBV7-9	TRBJ2-6	CASSFQGIGVLTF
TRBV10-3	TRBJ2-2	CAAGTSDSTNTGELFF
TRBV5-5	TRBJ2-7	CASSLDFGTDSYEQYF
TRBV12-5	TRBJ1-4	CASGLTGTNEKLFF
TRBV28	TRBJ1-4	CASSYQQGRREKLFF
TRBV7-2	TRBJ1-5	CASSLDPAGPVEPQHF
TRBV4-1	TRBJ2-7	CASSQDLREQYF
TRBV11-3	TRBJ2-4	CASSLQFLAKNIQYF
TRBV25-1	TRBJ1-1	CASSRQERAFF
TRBV5-1	TRBJ1-1	CASSLGQGFPEAFF
TRBV15	TRBJ2-1	CATSRPPPGGSSYNEQFF
TRBV28	TRBJ1-2	CAGGGLNYGYTF
TRBV2	TRBJ2-5	CASSEAGGTLAGETQYF
TRBV5-1	TRBJ1-2	CASSLVPTGGEGYTF
TRBV5-1	TRBJ1-3	CASSLEGQGTGNTIYF
TRBV19	TRBJ1-1	CASIRSVSNTEAFF